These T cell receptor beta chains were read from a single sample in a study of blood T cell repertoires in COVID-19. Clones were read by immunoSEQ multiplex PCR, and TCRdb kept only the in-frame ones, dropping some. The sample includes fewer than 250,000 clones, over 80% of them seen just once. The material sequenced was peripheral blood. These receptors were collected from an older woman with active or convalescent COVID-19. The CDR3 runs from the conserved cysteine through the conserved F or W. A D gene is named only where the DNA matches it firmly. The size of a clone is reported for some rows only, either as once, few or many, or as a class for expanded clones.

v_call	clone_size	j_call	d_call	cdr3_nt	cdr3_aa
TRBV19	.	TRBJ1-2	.	TGTGCCAGTAGTATAGATGGCCCGTATGGCTACACCTTC	CASSIDGPYGYTF
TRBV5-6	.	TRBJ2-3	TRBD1	TGTGCCAGCAGCTTGGGCCCCCGGGACAGACACACAGATACGCAGTATTTT	CASSLGPRDRHTDTQYF
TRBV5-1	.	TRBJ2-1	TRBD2	TGCGCCAGCGCCGGGACTAGCGGTTACAATGAGCAGTTCTTC	CASAGTSGYNEQFF
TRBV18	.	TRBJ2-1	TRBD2	TGTGCCAGCTCACCTCCTGGACTAGCGGATTACAATGAGCAGTTCTTC	CASSPPGLADYNEQFF
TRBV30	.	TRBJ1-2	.	TGTGCCTGGAGTCCAGACAGAAACTATGGCTACACCTTC	CAWSPDRNYGYTF
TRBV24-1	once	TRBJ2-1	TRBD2	TGTGCCACCAGGGGAGGGGTACCCTACAATGAGCAGTTCTTC	CATRGGVPYNEQFF
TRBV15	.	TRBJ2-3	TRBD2	TGTGCCACCACCCTCCGGGAAAGCGGGGCTAGCACAGATACGCAGTATTTT	CATTLRESGASTDTQYF
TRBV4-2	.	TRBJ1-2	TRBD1	TGTGCCAGCAGCCAAGGCGGCAGGGGGCGATATGGCTACACCTTC	CASSQGGRGRYGYTF
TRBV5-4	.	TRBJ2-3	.	TGTGCCAGCAGCTTGATAGGGGACACAGATACGCAGTATTTT	CASSLIGDTDTQYF
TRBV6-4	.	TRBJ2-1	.	TGTGCCAGCAGCCGGGACCAGGGAGGGGGTGAGCAGTTCTTC	CASSRDQGGGEQFF
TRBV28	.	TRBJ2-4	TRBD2	TGTGCCAGCAGTGGGGGAGGGTATCTAGCCAAAAACATTCAGTACTTC	CASSGGGYLAKNIQYF
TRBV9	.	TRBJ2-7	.	TGTGCCAGCAGCCGGACAGCAACCTACGAGCAGTACTTC	CASSRTATYEQYF
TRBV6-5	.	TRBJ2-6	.	TGTGCCAGCACCAATCGGGGCTCTGGGGCCAACGTCCTGACTTTC	CASTNRGSGANVLTF
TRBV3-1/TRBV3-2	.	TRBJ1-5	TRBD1	TGTGCCAGCAGCCAAGGGACAGGGTCTCAGCCCCAGCATTTT	CASSQGTGSQPQHF
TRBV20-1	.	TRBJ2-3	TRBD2	TGCAGTGCTAGTTGGCGGGAGGGCTACACAGATACGCAGTATTTT	CSASWREGYTDTQYF
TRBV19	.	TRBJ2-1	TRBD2	TGTGCCACGACCTCACTAGCGGGAGGATACAATGAGCAGTTCTTC	CATTSLAGGYNEQFF
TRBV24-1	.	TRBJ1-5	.	TGTGCCACCAGCCCCCCGGGGGTAGGTCAGCCCCAGCATTTT	CATSPPGVGQPQHF
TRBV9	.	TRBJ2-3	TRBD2	TGTGCCAGCAGCGTAGCGGGAGGAGCAGGAGATACGCAGTATTTT	CASSVAGGAGDTQYF
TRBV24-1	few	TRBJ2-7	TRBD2	TGTGCCACCAAAAGGACTAGCGGGAGGGCCCTATCCTACGAGCAGTACTTC	CATKRTSGRALSYEQYF
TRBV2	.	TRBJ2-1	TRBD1	TGTGCCAGCAGTACCGGGACAGGGGGCTTAAGGGAGCAGTTCTTC	CASSTGTGGLREQFF
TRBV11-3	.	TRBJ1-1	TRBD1	TGTGCCAGCAGCCAGACGACAGGGGGTACTGAAGCTTTCTTT	CASSQTTGGTEAFF
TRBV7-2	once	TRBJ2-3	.	TGTGCCAGCAGCCTCGCGGGGGCCTCTAGCACAGATACGCAGTATTTT	CASSLAGASSTDTQYF
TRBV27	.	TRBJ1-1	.	TGTGCCAGCAGTTTGGGGAGGGGCACTGAAGCTTTCTTT	CASSLGRGTEAFF
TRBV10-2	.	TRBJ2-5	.	TGCGCCAGCAGTGAGAATGGAGGAGAGACCCAGTACTTC	CASSENGGETQYF
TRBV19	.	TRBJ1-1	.	TGTGCCAGTAGGAGGGGGATTCTCGACACTGAAGCTTTCTTT	CASRRGILDTEAFF
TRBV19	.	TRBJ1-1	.	TGTGCCGACTGCGGTAACACTGAAGCTTTCTTT	CADCGNTEAFF
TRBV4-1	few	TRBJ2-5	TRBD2	TGCGCCAGTTCCGGCGGGGGACTAAAAGAGACCCAGTACTTC	CASSGGGLKETQYF
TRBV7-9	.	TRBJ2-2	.	TGTGCCAGCAGCTTATATTACCAGGTCAGGGGCACCGGGGAGCTGTTTTTT	CASSLYYQVRGTGELFF
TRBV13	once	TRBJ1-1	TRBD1	TGTGCCAGCAGCTTAGCCCGGACAGGGCAGACTGAAGCTTTCTTT	CASSLARTGQTEAFF
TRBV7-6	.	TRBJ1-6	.	TGTGCCAGCAGCCCCCGACAGGATTCACCCCTCCACTTT	CASSPRQDSPLHF
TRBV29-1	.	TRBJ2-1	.	TGCAGCGTTGAAGGGGGCACATCGAGCTCCTACAATGAGCAGTTCTTC	CSVEGGTSSSYNEQFF
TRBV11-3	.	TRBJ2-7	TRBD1	TGTGCCAGCAGCTGGACAGGGCGGGAGCAGTACTTC	CASSWTGREQYF
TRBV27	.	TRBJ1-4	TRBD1	TGTGCCAGCAGTTCACCCATGGACAGGCCGGAAAAACTGTTTTTT	CASSSPMDRPEKLFF
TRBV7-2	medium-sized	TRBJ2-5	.	TGTGCCAGCAGCTTTACTGGGGGGGAGACCCAGTACTTC	CASSFTGGETQYF
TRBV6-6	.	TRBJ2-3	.	TGTGCCAGCAGTTACCTCAGTGCAGGGGGGACAGATACGCAGTATTTT	CASSYLSAGGTDTQYF
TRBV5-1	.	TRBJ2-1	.	TGCGCCAGCAGCTCCGCGGGGCGTTGGAATGAGCAGTTCTTC	CASSSAGRWNEQFF
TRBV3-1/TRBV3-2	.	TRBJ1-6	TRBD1	TGTGCCAGCAGCCAAGAAGGGGGACAGGGTGGGTCACCCCTCCACTTT	CASSQEGGQGGSPLHF
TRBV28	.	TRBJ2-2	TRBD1	TGTGCCAGCAACGCCGGGACAGGGGGCAGGAGCGGGGAGCTGTTTTTT	CASNAGTGGRSGELFF
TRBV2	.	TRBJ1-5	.	TGTGCCAGCAGTTCTGACAGAAATCAGCCCCAGCATTTT	CASSSDRNQPQHF
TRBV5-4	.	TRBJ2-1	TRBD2	TGTGCCAGCAGCCTGAAAGCGGGAGTGGTGAATGAGCAGTTCTTC	CASSLKAGVVNEQFF
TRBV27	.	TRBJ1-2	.	TGTGCCAGCAGTTTAGCACAGGGCAACGGCTACACCTTC	CASSLAQGNGYTF
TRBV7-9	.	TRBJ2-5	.	TGTGCCAGCAGCTCGCCCAGAGCGGGCCTACAAGAGACCCAGTACTTC	CASSSPRAGLQETQYF
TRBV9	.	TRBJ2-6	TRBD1	TGTGCCAGCAGCGCCCGACAGGGTGTCTTTGGGGCCAACGTCCTGACTTTC	CASSARQGVFGANVLTF
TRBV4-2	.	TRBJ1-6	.	TGTGCCAGCAGCCAAGATCCGAATTCACCCCTCCACTTT	CASSQDPNSPLHF
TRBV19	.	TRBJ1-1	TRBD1	TGTGCCAGTAGTATAGATCTCGACAGGGTCTCCACTGAAGCTTTCTTT	CASSIDLDRVSTEAFF
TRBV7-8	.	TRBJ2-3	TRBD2	TGTGCCAGCAAGGGACTAGCGGGAGGGGGCCGCCCAGATACGCAGTATTTT	CASKGLAGGGRPDTQYF
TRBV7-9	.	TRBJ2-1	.	TGTGCCAGCAGCCCCGGGATTAGATCCTACAATGAGCAGTTCTTC	CASSPGIRSYNEQFF
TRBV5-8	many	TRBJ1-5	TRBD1	TGTGCCAGCAGCTTGGAGGGGGCATCCAATCAGCCCCAGCATTTT	CASSLEGASNQPQHF
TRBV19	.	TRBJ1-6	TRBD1	TGTGCCAGTAGTATAGATGACAGGGGGCCTTCACCCCTCCACTTT	CASSIDDRGPSPLHF
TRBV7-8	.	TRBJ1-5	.	TGTGCCAGCAGCGCACAGGGAGGGGGCAATCAGCCCCAGCATTTT	CASSAQGGGNQPQHF
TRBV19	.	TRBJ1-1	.	TGTGCCAGTAGTATAAGTAGGAACACTGAAGCTTTCTTT	CASSISRNTEAFF
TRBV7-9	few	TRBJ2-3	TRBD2	TGTGCCAGCAGCTTAGCGGGCTTAGCGGGGCTCACAGATACGCAGTATTTT	CASSLAGLAGLTDTQYF
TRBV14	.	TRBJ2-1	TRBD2	TGTGCCAGCAGCCAATACAGGACTAGCGGGGGCAATGAGCAGTTCTTC	CASSQYRTSGGNEQFF
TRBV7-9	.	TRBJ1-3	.	TGTGCCAGCAGCTCTAGTCGGGTGCTACGGGGAAACACCATATATTTT	CASSSSRVLRGNTIYF